This TCR beta chain was found in a study of blood T cells in healthy people across ages. The second PCR ran about 6 to 12 cycles with a sample-barcoded 5' primer and J-beta primers. TCRdb recomputed calls from the 5' RACE reads with MiXCR, one row per CDR3 protein. The table has 800,000 or so distinct CDR3 sequences, about 59% seen once. V shed 0 bases and J shed 6 bases, with 22 bases lying between them. The germline gives CDR1 SGHRS, CDR2 YFSETQ. The CDR3 totals 18 residues. Sequencing used blood. This receptor was identified in a man younger than 40 in good health. The chain is built from TRBV5-1 and TRBJ2-1; D remains unclear. The CDR3 region has the DNA TGCGCCAGCAGCTTGGCTTTTGTGGGCTCCCAGTTAAGCAATGAGCAGTTCTTC. Amino acid sequence: CASSLAFVGSQLSNEQFF.